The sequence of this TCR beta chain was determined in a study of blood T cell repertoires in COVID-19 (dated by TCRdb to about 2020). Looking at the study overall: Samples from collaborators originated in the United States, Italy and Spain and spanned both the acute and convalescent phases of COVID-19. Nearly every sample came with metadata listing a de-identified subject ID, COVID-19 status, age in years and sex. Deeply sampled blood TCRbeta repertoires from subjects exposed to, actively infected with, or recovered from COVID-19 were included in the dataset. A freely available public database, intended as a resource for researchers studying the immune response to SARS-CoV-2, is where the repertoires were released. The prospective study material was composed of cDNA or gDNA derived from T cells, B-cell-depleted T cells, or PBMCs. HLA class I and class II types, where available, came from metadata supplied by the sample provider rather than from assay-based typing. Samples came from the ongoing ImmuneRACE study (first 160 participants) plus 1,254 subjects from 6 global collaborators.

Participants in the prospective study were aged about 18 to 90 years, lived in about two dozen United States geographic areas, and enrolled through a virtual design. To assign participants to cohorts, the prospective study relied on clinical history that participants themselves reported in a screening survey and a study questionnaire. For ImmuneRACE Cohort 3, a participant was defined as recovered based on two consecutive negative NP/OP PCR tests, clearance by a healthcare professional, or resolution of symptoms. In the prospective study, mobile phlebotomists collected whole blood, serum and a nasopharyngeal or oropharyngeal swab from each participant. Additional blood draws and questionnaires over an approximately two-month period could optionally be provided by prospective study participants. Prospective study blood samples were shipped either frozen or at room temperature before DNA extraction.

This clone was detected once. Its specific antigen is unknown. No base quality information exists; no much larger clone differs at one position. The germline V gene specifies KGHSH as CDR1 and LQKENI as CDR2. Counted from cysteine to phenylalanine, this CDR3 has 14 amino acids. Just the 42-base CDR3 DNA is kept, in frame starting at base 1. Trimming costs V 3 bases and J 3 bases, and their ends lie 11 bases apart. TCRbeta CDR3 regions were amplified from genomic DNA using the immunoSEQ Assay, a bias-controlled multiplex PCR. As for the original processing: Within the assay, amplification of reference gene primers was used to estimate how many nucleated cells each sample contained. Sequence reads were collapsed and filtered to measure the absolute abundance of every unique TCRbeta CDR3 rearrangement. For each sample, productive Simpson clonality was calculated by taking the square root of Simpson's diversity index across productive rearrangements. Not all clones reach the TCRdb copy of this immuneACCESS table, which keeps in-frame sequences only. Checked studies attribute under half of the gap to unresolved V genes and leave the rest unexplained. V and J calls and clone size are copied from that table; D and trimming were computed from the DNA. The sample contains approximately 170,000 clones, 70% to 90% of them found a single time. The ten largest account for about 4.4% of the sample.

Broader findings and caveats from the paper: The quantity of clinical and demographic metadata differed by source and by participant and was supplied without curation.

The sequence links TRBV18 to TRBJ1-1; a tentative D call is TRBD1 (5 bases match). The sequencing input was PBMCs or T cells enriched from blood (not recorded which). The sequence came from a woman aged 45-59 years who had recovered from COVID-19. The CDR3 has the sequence CASSPLPGYTEAFF. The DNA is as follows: TGTGCCAGCTCACCTCTTCCAGGGTACACTGAAGCTTTCTTT. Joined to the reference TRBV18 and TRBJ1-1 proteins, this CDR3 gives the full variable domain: NAGVMQNPRHLVRRRGQEARLRCSPMKGHSHVYWYRQLPEEGLKFMVYLQKENIIDESGMPKERFSAEFPKEGPSILRIQQVVRGDSAAYFCASSPLPGYTEAFFGQGTRLTVV.